This T cell receptor (beta chain) was sequenced in a study of T cell changes during pregnancy in multiple sclerosis. The CDR3 consists of 14 residues. Germline values: CDR1 ENHRY, CDR2 SYGVKD. The V end was cut by 5 bases, the J end by 0 bases, with 11 bases between. Only in-frame clones appear in the TCRdb table, and some are missing; sequencing was by immunoSEQ multiplex PCR. This table holds over 60,000 clones, 85% to 95% found once. This specimen consisted of peripheral blood, obtained in the first trimester of pregnancy. The clonotype comes from a female donor with multiple sclerosis, enrolled in a pregnancy study. The chain employs TRBV10-3 and TRBJ2-7, with D possibly matching TRBD1 (6 bases). This CDR3 is CAISLGDTSYEQYF. Written as DNA, the CDR3 is TGTGCCATCAGTCTGGGGGACACCTCCTACGAGCAGTACTTC.